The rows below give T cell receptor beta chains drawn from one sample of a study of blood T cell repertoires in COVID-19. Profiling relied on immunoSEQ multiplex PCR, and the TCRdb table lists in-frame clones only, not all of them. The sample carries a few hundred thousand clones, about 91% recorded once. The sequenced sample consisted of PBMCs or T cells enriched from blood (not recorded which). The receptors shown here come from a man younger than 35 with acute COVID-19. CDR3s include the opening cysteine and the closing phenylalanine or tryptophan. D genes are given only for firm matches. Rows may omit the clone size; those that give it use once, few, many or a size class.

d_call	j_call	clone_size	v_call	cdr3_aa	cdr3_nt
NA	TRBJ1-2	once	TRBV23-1	CASTFPRYRSNYGYTF	TGCGCCAGCACCTTCCCTCGATACAGATCTAACTATGGCTACACCTTC
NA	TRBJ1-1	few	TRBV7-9	CASSPGATEAFF	TGTGCCAGCTCCCCAGGGGCCACTGAAGCTTTCTTT
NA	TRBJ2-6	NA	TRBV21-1	CASSNQVESGANVLTF	TGTGCCAGCAGCAATCAGGTTGAGTCTGGGGCCAACGTCCTGACTTTC
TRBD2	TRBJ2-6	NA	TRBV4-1	CASSRAGDGANVLTF	TGCGCCAGCAGTCGCGCGGGAGATGGGGCCAACGTCCTGACTTTC
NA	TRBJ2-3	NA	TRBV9	CASSVRAGTSSTDTQYF	TGTGCCAGCAGCGTAAGGGCCGGGACAAGTAGCACAGATACGCAGTATTTT
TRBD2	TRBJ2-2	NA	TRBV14	CASSQDDLAGGPGTGELFF	TGTGCCAGCAGCCAAGATGACCTAGCGGGAGGTCCGGGGACCGGGGAGCTGTTTTTT
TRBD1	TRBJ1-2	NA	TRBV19	CASSTGTVYGYTF	TGTGCCAGTAGTACCGGGACAGTCTATGGCTACACCTTC
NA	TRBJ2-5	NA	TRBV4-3	CASSQDGVAGIRLETQYF	TGCGCCAGCAGCCAAGATGGAGTCGCGGGGATACGACTCGAGACCCAGTACTTC
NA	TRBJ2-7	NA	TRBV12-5	CASGIGSSYEQYF	TGTGCTAGTGGTATTGGGAGCTCCTACGAGCAGTACTTC
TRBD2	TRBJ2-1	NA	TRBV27	CASSPNSRLAGTNEQFF	TGTGCCAGCAGTCCTAACAGTCGGCTAGCGGGAACCAATGAGCAGTTCTTC
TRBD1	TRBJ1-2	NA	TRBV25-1	CASSDSTGWYGYTF	TGTGCCAGCAGTGATTCGACAGGGTGGTATGGCTACACCTTC
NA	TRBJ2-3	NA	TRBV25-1	CASSSGGSTDTQYF	TGTGCCAGCAGTTCGGGTGGCAGCACAGATACGCAGTATTTT
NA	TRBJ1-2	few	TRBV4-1	CASSQDLMSRQKANYGYTF	TGCGCCAGCAGCCAAGACCTAATGAGTAGACAGAAAGCTAACTATGGCTACACCTTC
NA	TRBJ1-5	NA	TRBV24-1	CATSEFSENQPQHF	TGTGCCACCAGTGAATTTAGTGAGAATCAGCCCCAGCATTTT
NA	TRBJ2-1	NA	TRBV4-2	CASSQGLSSYNEQFF	TGTGCCAGCAGCCAAGGACTTAGCTCCTACAATGAGCAGTTCTTC
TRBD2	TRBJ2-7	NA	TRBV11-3	CASSMGLAGPSYEQYF	TGTGCCAGCAGCATGGGACTAGCGGGGCCATCCTACGAGCAGTACTTC
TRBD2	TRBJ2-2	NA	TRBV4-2	CASSQEGSGSGAGELFF	TGTGCCAGCAGCCAAGAGGGTAGCGGGAGTGGTGCCGGGGAGCTGTTTTTT
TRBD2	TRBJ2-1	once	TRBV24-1	CATGDSGQYNEQFF	TGTGCCACCGGCGATAGCGGGCAATACAATGAGCAGTTCTTC